One and the same sample provided the 6 T cell receptor beta chains below, sequenced in a study of T cells in localized non-small cell lung cancer. Sequencing used immunoSEQ multiplex PCR; TCRdb keeps in-frame clones, though not all of them. The sample contains about 70,000 clones, 86% of which appear only once. The sample in question was peripheral blood, obtained before any cancer treatment. All receptors come from a male donor aged 60 or over with stage III squamous cell lung carcinoma.

The gene calls are TRBV7-6 and TRBJ2-7, with D maybe TRBD2 (6 bases). The CDR3 length is 15 residues. The germline V gene encodes CDR1 SGHVS and CDR2 FNYEAQ. Trimming removed 5 bases at V and 5 bases at J, with 19 bases between. CDR3 residues: CASSLGLPPSHEQYF. In DNA, the CDR3 is TGTGCCAGCAGCCTAGGACTACCTCCAAGCCACGAGCAGTACTTC.

The chain recombines TRBV30 with TRBJ2-7; TRBD2 is a possible D gene (5 bases). Trimming shortened V by 0 bases and J by 1 base, and 16 bases separated the two germline ends. Germline-derived CDR1 and CDR2 are GTSNPN and SVGIG (reference sequence). The CDR3 sequence is 16 residues long. CDR3 sequence reads: CAWSVRLGGASYEQYF. CDR3 sequence (DNA): TGTGCCTGGAGTGTACGCTTAGGAGGAGCGTCCTACGAGCAGTACTTC.

This chain links TRBV5-1 with TRBJ2-7; weak D call: TRBD1 (5 bases). V was trimmed by 3 bases and J by 2 bases, leaving 9 bases between them. Germline CDR1 reads SGHRS; CDR2 reads YFSETQ. The CDR3 is 13 amino acids. The CDR3 DNA reads as TGCGCCAGCAGCTCGCAGGGCGCCTACGAGCAGTACTTC. It encodes CASSSQGAYEQYF.

This chain joins TRBV7-2 and TRBJ2-7; 8 bases fit TRBD1. The CDR3 consists of 15 residues. Germline assignment: CDR1 SGHTA and CDR2 FQGNSA. Trimming removed 6 bases from V and 5 bases from J; junction bases left unmatched: 12. For the CDR3, the DNA is TGTGCCAGCAGGTTCGGTGGGACAGGTCACCACGAGCAGTACTTC. Its protein product is CASRFGGTGHHEQYF.

This clone was detected only once. The gene calls are TRBV5-1 and TRBJ1-1; D call uncertain. Germline V lookup: CDR1 SGHRS, CDR2 YFSETQ. This CDR3 spans 14 amino acids. Trimming pared 4 bases from V and 2 bases from J, leaving 12 bases between. CDR3: CASSPLPRNTEAFF. CDR3 DNA: TGCGCCAGCAGCCCACTCCCACGTAACACTGAAGCTTTCTTT.

The table lists this clone with a count of one. The chain employs TRBV15 and TRBJ1-5; 11 bases are shared with TRBD1. The CDR3 length is 16 residues. The germline V gene has CDR1 LNHNV and CDR2 YYDKDF (reference sequence). J was trimmed by 7 bases and V by 1 base; bases with no gene match: 6. CDR3 nucleotide sequence: TGTGCCACCAGCAGAGGGGGGACAGGGGGTGAACAGCCCCAGCATTTT. Encoded protein: CATSRGGTGGEQPQHF.